A single sample is the source of the 24 T cell receptor beta chains below, sequenced in a study of blood T cell repertoires in COVID-19. Assay: immunoSEQ multiplex PCR; the TCRdb copy retains only in-frame clones and omits some. The sample carries 30,000 to 40,000 clones, 80% to 90% recorded once. The sample taken for sequencing was peripheral blood. The receptors shown here come from a human donor in a cohort sampled during active COVID-19.

The chain carries TRBV6-2 or TRBV6-3 and TRBJ2-4, with 9 bases fitting TRBD1. Germline V lookup: CDR1 MNHEY, CDR2 SVGEGT. J was trimmed by 8 bases and V by 2 bases; bases with no gene match: 4. CDR3 length: 14 residues. The CDR3, as DNA: TGTGCCAGCAGTTACCCGGACAGGGGATACATTCAGTACTTC. Translation gives CASSYPDRGYIQYF.

The chain uses TRBV11-2 and TRBJ2-1; weak D call: TRBD2 (6 bases). The V gene's germline CDR1 is SGHAT and CDR2 FQNNGV. The V end was cut by 6 bases, the J end by 1 base, with 16 bases between. This CDR3 has 16 amino acids. CDR3 sequence: CASSQGLFISYNEQFF. In DNA form, the CDR3 reads TGTGCCAGCAGTCAGGGACTCTTCATATCCTACAATGAGCAGTTCTTC.

This chain uses TRBV27 with TRBJ2-1; a possible D gene is TRBD2 (6 bases). V was shortened by 7 bases and J by 5 bases, with 21 bases between the two germline ends. The germline V gene has CDR1 MNHEY and CDR2 SMNVEV (reference sequence). This CDR3 contains 16 residues. The CDR3 nucleotides are TGTGCCAGCACCCTGGGATGGGACCGCGGGGACAATGAGCAGTTCTTC. It is translated as CASTLGWDRGDNEQFF.

This chain joins TRBV29-1 and TRBJ1-2; TRBD1 matches 7 bases. The CDR3 loop spans 14 amino acids. V shed 2 bases, J shed 3 bases, and the junction held 6 bases outside the gene matches. Germline V gives CDR1 SQVTM, CDR2 ANQGSEA. As DNA, the CDR3 is TGCAGCGTTGAACAGACAGGGTTTGACTATGGCTACACCTTC. This codes for CSVEQTGFDYGYTF.

V and J are TRBV5-4 and TRBJ1-6; 7 bases are shared with TRBD1. Germline V gene lookup returns CDR1 SGHNT and CDR2 YYREEE (reference sequence). The CDR3 extends over 16 amino acids. V shed 3 bases, J shed 0 bases, and the junction held 3 bases outside the gene matches. Here the CDR3 reads CASSSGQSSYNSPLHF. CDR3 DNA sequence: TGTGCCAGCAGCTCGGGACAGAGCTCCTATAATTCACCCCTCCACTTT.

The J gene is TRBJ2-3, the V gene TRBV19; TRBD1 agrees at 8 bases. CDR3 length: 15 residues. Germline loops: CDR1 LNHDA, CDR2 SQIVND (reference sequence). With 5 bases clipped from V and 2 bases from J, the junction kept 6 bases outside the gene matches. The CDR3 DNA follows: TGTGCCAGTAGTCCACAGGGGGAGTACACAGATACGCAGTATTTT. This gives the protein CASSPQGEYTDTQYF. The full variable domain, its missing parts supplied by reference TRBV19 and TRBJ2-3, is DGGITQSPKYLFRKEGQNVTLSCEQNLNHDAMYWYRQDPGQGLRLIYYSQIVNDFQKGDIAEGYSVSREKKESFPLTVTSAQKNPTAFYLCASSPQGEYTDTQYFGPGTRLTVL.

The chain links TRBV18 to TRBJ1-1; D is unclear. This CDR3 is built from 14 residues. Looked up from germline, CDR1 is KGHSH and CDR2 is LQKENI. V gave up 5 bases and J gave up 7 bases, with 17 bases separating them. The CDR3 sequence is CASSFTPSDIEAFF. The DNA of the CDR3 is TGTGCCAGCTCATTCACACCTTCTGACATTGAAGCTTTCTTT.

The rearrangement links TRBV6-6 to TRBJ2-3, with D perhaps matching TRBD1 (6 bases). The CDR3 is 15 amino acids. CDR1 and CDR2 (germline): MNHNY, SVGAGI (reference sequence). The V end was cut by 6 bases, the J end by 0 bases, with 13 bases between. This CDR3 reads CASRNRVTSTDTQYF. The CDR3 DNA sequence: TGTGCCAGCAGGAACAGGGTTACTAGCACAGATACGCAGTATTTT.

The chain combines TRBV7-9 with TRBJ2-7, with 7 bases identical to TRBD1. Germline V gene sequence: CDR1 SEHNR, CDR2 FQNEAQ (reference sequence). After removal of 3 bases from V and 5 bases from J, the junction contained 10 bases not matched to a gene. The CDR3 loop spans 15 amino acids. The CDR3 reads CASSLVLTGTDEQYF. The CDR3 DNA follows: TGTGCCAGCAGCTTGGTTCTGACAGGGACGGACGAGCAGTACTTC.

The genes are TRBV7-2 and TRBJ2-3; 8 bases agree with TRBD2. J gave up 2 bases and V 2 bases, and 9 bases lay outside the gene matches. The CDR3 consists of 17 residues. Germline V gives CDR1 SGHTA, CDR2 FQGNSA. The CDR3 coding sequence is TGTGCCAGCAGCTTACGTCCCAGCGGGAGTAACACAGATACGCAGTATTTT. Residues: CASSLRPSGSNTDTQYF.

The chain couples TRBV6-2 or TRBV6-3 to TRBJ2-1; TRBD2 aligns across 15 bases. The germline gives CDR1 MNHEY, CDR2 SVGEGT. The CDR3 sequence is 19 residues long. V dropped 4 bases and J dropped 2; count of bases not matched to a gene: 9. This CDR3 is CASSSPGLAGGRPYNEQFF. The CDR3 nucleotides are TGTGCCAGCAGTTCACCGGGACTAGCGGGAGGTCGACCCTACAATGAGCAGTTCTTC.

The CDR3 DNA reads TGCGCCAGCAGCCAAGAAGTGGGTCCGGGCTACGAGCAGTACTTC. Protein: CASSQEVGPGYEQYF. This rearrangement joins TRBV4-3 to TRBJ2-7, with no clear D. The CDR3 has 15 residues. V gave up 0 bases and J gave up 3 bases, with 12 bases separating them. CDR1 and CDR2 from the germline V gene are LGHNA and YSLEER.

J is TRBJ1-2 and V is TRBV27; 8 bases map to TRBD1. Unmatched junction bases numbered 14, after V lost 1 base and J lost 7 bases. The germline V gene has CDR1 MNHEY and CDR2 SMNVEV (reference sequence). The CDR3 length is 17 residues. CDR3 sequence reads: CASSLFSPPGQVAGYTF. The CDR3 DNA reads as TGTGCCAGCAGTTTATTTTCCCCCCCGGGACAGGTTGCTGGCTACACCTTC.

The chain recombines TRBV18 with TRBJ2-7; TRBD1 matches at 8 bases. Germline CDR1 is KGHSH and CDR2 is LQKENI. The V segment lost 4 bases and the J segment 7 bases; nucleotides outside the gene matches: 6. CDR3 length: 13 residues. The CDR3 loop reads CASSRPTGGEQYF. The DNA of the CDR3 is TGTGCCAGCTCACGTCCAACAGGGGGTGAGCAGTACTTC.

The chain uses TRBV5-1 and TRBJ1-2; 9 bases align to TRBD1. There are 12 residues in the CDR3. The germline gives CDR1 SGHRS, CDR2 YFSETQ. V dropped 5 bases and J dropped 7; count of bases not matched to a gene: 3. CDR3 nucleotide sequence: TGCGCCAGCAGTACAGGGGGCGGTGGCTACACCTTC. It codes for CASSTGGGGYTF.

The CDR3 DNA sequence: TGCGCCAGCTTTTGGGGCGGTGAGCAGTTCTTC. Translating it yields CASFWGGEQFF. The chain combines TRBV5-1 with TRBJ2-1; D is possibly TRBD1 (5 bases). CDR1 is SGHRS and CDR2 is YFSETQ in the germline V gene. CDR3 size: 11 residues. V dropped 7 bases and J dropped 9 bases, with 11 bases sitting between them. The variable domain in full, with the rest retrieved from reference TRBV5-1 and TRBJ2-1, is KAGVTQTPRYLIKTRGQQVTLSCSPISGHRSVSWYQQTPGQGLQFLFEYFSETQRNKGNFPGRFSGRQFSNSRSEMNVSTLELGDSALYLCASFWGGEQFFGPGTRLTVL.

V is TRBV3-1 (or the pseudogene TRBV3-2) and J is TRBJ1-2; a weak D match, TRBD1 (5 bases). CDR1 is LGHDT, CDR2 YNNKEL, per germline (reference sequence). V lost 8 bases and J 0 bases, leaving 16 bases between the germline ends. The CDR3 is 15 amino acids. In DNA form, the CDR3 reads TGTGCCAGCGGAATGGCACAGACAGCTAACTATGGCTACACCTTC. Encoded protein: CASGMAQTANYGYTF.

This chain uses TRBV29-1 with TRBJ1-6, with 7 bases that match TRBD1. The CDR3 length is 16 residues. CDR1 and CDR2 (germline): SQVTM, ANQGSEA. V was clipped by 5 bases and J by 9 bases; unmatched bases: 16. CDR3 amino acids: CSVIEDLRGSRSPLHF. The CDR3 DNA is TGCAGCGTTATTGAGGACCTCAGGGGGAGTCGTTCACCCCTCCACTTT.

The V and J genes are TRBV29-1 and TRBJ2-3; 13 nucleotides align to TRBD2. V lost 4 bases, J lost 6 bases, and 7 bases stayed unmatched. The CDR3 sequence is 15 residues long. Per germline, CDR1 SQVTM and CDR2 ANQGSEA. The CDR3 reads CSVGTSGGAWDTQYF. DNA for the CDR3: TGCAGCGTTGGAACTAGCGGGGGGGCCTGGGATACGCAGTATTTT.

This rearrangement joins TRBV6-5 to TRBJ2-7; D perhaps matches TRBD2 (6 bases). This CDR3 is 14 amino acids long. V dropped 6 bases and J dropped 6 bases, with 18 bases sitting between them. Germline V CDR1 and CDR2: MNHEY, SVGAGI. The CDR3 DNA reads as TGTGCCAGCAGGGCGGGGTACACCGGTGGCGAGCAGTACTTC. It encodes CASRAGYTGGEQYF.

The chain has TRBV11-3 and TRBJ2-3; 7 positions agree with TRBD2. Looked up from germline, CDR1 is SGHNT and CDR2 is YENEEA. After removal of 5 bases from V and 1 base from J, the junction contained 6 bases not matched to a gene. CDR3 size: 15 residues. CDR3 in amino acids: CASSTSGVGTDTQYF. CDR3 DNA: TGTGCCAGCAGCACCAGCGGGGTCGGCACAGATACGCAGTATTTT.

The chain combines TRBV7-2 with TRBJ1-3; D remains ambiguous. This CDR3 contains 19 residues. Trimming cost V 7 bases and J 3 bases, with 28 bases left between them. Germline loops: CDR1 SGHTA, CDR2 FQGNSA. CDR3 sequence reads: CASTRRGFGVAPFGNTIYF. Written as DNA, the CDR3 is TGTGCCAGCACCCGGAGAGGATTCGGCGTGGCCCCCTTTGGAAACACCATATATTTT.

This clone has more than one count but fewer than ten. DNA of the CDR3: TGCGCCAGCAGCTTCTCCCCGGTTATCGGCGAGCAGTACTTC. Amino acids: CASSFSPVIGEQYF. This chain uses TRBV5-1 with TRBJ2-7, with unresolved D. The CDR3 length is 14 residues. The V gene lost 2 bases and the J gene lost 6 bases, with 15 bases spanning the gap. The V gene's germline CDR1 is SGHRS and CDR2 YFSETQ.

The chain links TRBV2 to TRBJ2-1; 10 positions match TRBD2. Germline CDR1 and CDR2: SNHLY and FYNNEI. J was trimmed by 5 bases and V by 6 bases; bases with no gene match: 7. The CDR3 has 15 amino acids. CDR3 sequence reads: CASSRSGRANNEQFF. In DNA, the CDR3 is TGTGCCAGCAGCCGCAGCGGGAGGGCCAACAATGAGCAGTTCTTC.